Listed here is a single TCR beta chain. Its antigen is as yet unknown. Relative to the germline gene, one junction end is altered; a read error may explain this. The data originate from a study of T-cell reconstitution after alpha-beta-depleted transplantation in children. General study points: It was surviving recipient T cells and thymic progenitors that gave some patients high TCRbeta diversity at day 60. Newly produced T cells mostly accounted for T-cell counts and diversity one year post-transplant. About two months after transplant, alpha-beta T cells reportedly came from several hundred expanded graft clones.

During its preparation, the TCRbeta library received unique molecular identifiers. TCRdb reanalysed the PCR reads using MiXCR and keeps one entry per CDR3 protein. The sample yields about 120,000 distinct CDR3 sequences, approximately 10% seen once. Germline V gene sequence: CDR1 SGHRS, CDR2 YFSETQ. The CDR3 runs to 15 residues. This rearrangement joins TRBV5-1 to TRBJ2-2; D ambiguous. The sequence derives from a boy aged 2-9 years with acute lymphoblastic leukemia, due to receive a stem cell transplant. Specimen: PBMCs, collected before TCRalphabeta/CD19-depleted stem cell transplant. In nucleotides, the CDR3 is TGCGCCAACAGCTTGAGGTCTGGGATTGGCGGGGAGCTGTTTTTT. Translation gives CANSLRSGIGGELFF. The full variable domain, rest sourced from reference TRBV5-1 and TRBJ2-2, is KAGVTQTPRYLIKTRGQQVTLSCSPISGHRSVSWYQQTPGQGLQFLFEYFSETQRNKGNFPGRFSGRQFSNSRSEMNVSTLELGDSALYLCANSLRSGIGGELFFGEGSRLTVL.